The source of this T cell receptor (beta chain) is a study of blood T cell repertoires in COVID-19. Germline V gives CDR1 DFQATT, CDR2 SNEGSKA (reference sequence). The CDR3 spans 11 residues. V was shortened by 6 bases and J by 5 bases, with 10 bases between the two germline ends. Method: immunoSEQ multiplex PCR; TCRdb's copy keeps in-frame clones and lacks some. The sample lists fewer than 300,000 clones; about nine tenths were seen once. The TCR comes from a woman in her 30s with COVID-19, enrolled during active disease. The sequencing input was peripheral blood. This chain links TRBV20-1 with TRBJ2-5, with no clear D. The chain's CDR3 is CSAHPRETQYF. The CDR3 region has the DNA TGCAGTGCCCACCCCCGGGAGACCCAGTACTTC.